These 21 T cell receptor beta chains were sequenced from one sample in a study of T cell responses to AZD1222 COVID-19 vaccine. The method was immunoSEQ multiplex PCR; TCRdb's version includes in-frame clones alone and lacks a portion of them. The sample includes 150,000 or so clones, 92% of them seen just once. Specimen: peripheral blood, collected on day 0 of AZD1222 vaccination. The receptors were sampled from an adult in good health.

The CDR3 is CASSRTRTYEQYF. The CDR3 DNA is TGTGCCAGCAGCCGTACTAGGACCTACGAGCAGTACTTC. The rearrangement uses TRBV6-5 and TRBJ2-7; D might be TRBD2 (5 bases). CDR3 length: 13 residues. Per the germline V gene, CDR1 is MNHEY and CDR2 is SVGAGI. V was trimmed by 6 bases and J by 2 bases, leaving 11 bases between them.

The CDR3 DNA is TGTGCCAGCAGTGAACCGTGGGGGCCCCAAGAGACCCAGTACTTC. Its translation: CASSEPWGPQETQYF. The rearrangement joins TRBV6-1 to TRBJ2-5; D may be TRBD1 (6 bases). The ends were cut back, 2 bases at V and 1 base at J, with 11 bases in the middle. The CDR3 covers 15 residues. The germline CDR1 and CDR2 sequences are MNHNS and SASEGT.

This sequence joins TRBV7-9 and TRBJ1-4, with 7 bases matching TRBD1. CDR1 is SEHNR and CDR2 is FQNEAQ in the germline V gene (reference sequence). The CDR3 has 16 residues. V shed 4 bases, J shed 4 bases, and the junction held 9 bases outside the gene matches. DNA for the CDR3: TGTGCCAGCAGCTATAAAACAGGGGCCGATAATGAAAAACTGTTTTTT. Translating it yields CASSYKTGADNEKLFF.

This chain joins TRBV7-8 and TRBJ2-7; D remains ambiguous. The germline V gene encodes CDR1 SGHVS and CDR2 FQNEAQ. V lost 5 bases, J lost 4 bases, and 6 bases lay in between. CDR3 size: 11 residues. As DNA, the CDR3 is TGTGCCAGCAGCCCGGCATACGAGCAGTACTTC. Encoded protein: CASSPAYEQYF. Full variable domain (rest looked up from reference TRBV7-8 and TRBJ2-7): GAGVSQSPRYKVAKRGQDVALRCDPISGHVSLFWYQQALGQGPEFLTYFQNEAQLDKSGLPSDRFFAERPEGSVSTLKIQRTQQEDSAVYLCASSPAYEQYFGPGTRLTVT.

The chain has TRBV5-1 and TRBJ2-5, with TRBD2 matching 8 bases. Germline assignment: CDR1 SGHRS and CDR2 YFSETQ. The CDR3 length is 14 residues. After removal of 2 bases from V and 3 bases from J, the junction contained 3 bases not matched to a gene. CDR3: CASSFSGKEETQYF. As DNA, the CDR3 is TGCGCCAGCAGCTTTAGCGGGAAGGAAGAGACCCAGTACTTC.

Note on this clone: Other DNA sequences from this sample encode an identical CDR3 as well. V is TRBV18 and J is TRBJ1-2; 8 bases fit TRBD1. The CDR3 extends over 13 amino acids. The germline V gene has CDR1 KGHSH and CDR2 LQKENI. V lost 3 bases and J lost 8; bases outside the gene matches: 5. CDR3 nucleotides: TGTGCCAGCTCACCTGGACAGGGTGGAGGCTACACCTTC. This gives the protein CASSPGQGGGYTF.

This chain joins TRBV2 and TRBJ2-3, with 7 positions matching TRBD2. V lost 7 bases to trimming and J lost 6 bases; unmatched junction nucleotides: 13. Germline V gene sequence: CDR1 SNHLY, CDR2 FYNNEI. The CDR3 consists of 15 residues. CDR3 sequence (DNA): TGTGCCAGCAATTCTCGCAGGGAGGGGATTGATACGCAGTATTTT. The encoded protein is CASNSRREGIDTQYF.

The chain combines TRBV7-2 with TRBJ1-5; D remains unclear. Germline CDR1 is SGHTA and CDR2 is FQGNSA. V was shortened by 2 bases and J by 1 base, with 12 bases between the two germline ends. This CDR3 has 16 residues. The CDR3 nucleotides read TGTGCCAGCAGCTTATATGAACCAAAGAGCAATCAGCCCCAGCATTTT. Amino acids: CASSLYEPKSNQPQHF.

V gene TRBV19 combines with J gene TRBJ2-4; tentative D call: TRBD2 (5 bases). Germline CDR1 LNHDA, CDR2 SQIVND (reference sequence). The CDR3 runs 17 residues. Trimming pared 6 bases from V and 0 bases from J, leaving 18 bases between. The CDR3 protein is CASSPRTGKLAKNIQYF. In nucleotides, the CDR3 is TGTGCCAGTAGCCCCCGCACGGGGAAACTAGCCAAAAACATTCAGTACTTC.

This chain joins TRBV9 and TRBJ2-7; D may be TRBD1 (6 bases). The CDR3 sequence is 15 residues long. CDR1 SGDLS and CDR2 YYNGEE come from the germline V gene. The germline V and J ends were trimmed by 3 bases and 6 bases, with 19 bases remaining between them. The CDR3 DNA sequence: TGTGCCAGCAGCGATACCGGGACACGTCGTTCCGAGCAGTACTTC. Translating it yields CASSDTGTRRSEQYF.

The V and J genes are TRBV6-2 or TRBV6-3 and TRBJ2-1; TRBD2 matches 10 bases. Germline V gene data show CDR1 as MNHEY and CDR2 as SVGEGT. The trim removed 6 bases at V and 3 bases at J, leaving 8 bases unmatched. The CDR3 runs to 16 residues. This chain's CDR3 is CASSRPGLAVYNEQFF. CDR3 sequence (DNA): TGTGCCAGCAGCCGACCCGGACTAGCGGTCTACAATGAGCAGTTCTTC.

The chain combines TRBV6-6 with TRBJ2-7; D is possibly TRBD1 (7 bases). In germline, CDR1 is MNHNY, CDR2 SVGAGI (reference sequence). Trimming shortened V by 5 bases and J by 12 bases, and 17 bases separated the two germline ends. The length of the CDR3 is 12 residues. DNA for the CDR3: TGTGCCAGCAGTGGGGGGACAGTTGCTGTGTACTTC. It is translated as CASSGGTVAVYF.

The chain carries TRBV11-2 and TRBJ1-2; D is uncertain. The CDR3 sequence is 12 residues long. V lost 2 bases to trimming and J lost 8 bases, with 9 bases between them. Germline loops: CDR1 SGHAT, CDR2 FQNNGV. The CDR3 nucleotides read TGTGCCAGCAGCTTAAATTTTGAGGGCTACACCTTC. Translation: CASSLNFEGYTF.

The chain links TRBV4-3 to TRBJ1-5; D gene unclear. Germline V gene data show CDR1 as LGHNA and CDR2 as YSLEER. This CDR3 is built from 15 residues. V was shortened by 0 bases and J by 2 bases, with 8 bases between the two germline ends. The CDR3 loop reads CASSQDPGGNQPQHF. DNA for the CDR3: TGCGCCAGCAGCCAAGACCCCGGGGGCAATCAGCCCCAGCATTTT.

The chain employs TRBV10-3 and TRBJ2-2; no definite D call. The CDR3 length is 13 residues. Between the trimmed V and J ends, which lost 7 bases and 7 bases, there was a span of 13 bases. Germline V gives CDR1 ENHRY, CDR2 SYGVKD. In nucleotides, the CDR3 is TGTGCCATCATGAGCGCTCGGAGCGGGGAGCTGTTTTTT. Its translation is CAIMSARSGELFF.

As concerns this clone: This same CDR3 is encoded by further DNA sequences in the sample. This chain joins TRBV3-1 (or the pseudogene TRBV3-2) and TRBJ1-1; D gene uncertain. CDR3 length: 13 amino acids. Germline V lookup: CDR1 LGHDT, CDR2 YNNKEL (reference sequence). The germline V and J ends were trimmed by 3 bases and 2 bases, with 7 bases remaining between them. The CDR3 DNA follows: TGTGCCAGCAGCCACCGAGGAAACACTGAAGCTTTCTTT. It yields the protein CASSHRGNTEAFF.

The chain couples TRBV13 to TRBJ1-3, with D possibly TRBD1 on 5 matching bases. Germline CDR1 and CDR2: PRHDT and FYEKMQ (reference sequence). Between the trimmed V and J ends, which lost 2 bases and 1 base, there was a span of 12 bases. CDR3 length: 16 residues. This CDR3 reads CASSLNGGLSGNTIYF. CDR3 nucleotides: TGTGCCAGCAGCTTAAATGGGGGGTTGTCTGGAAACACCATATATTTT.

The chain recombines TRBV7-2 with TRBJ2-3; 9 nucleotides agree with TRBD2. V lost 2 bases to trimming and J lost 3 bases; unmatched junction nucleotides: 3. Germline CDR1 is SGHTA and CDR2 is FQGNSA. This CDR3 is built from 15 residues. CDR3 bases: TGTGCCAGCAGCTTAATGCGGGGGGGGACAGATACGCAGTATTTT. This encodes CASSLMRGGTDTQYF.

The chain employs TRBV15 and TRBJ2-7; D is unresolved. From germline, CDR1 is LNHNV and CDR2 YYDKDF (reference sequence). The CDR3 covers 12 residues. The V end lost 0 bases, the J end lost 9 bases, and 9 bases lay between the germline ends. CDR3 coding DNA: TGTGCCACCAGCAGAGAAAAGGGCGTGCAGTACTTC. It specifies CATSREKGVQYF.

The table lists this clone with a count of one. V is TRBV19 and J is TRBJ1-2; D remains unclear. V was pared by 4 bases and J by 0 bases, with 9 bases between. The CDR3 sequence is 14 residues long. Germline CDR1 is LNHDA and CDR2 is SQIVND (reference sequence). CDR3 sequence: CASSTAATNYGYTF. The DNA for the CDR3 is TGTGCCAGTAGTACGGCAGCAACTAACTATGGCTACACCTTC.

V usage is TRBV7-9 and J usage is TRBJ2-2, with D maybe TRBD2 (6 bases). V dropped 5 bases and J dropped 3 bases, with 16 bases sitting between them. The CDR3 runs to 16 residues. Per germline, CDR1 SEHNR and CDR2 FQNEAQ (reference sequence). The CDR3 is CASSPSGLAYTGELFF. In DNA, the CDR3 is TGTGCCAGCAGCCCCTCGGGACTGGCATACACCGGGGAGCTGTTTTTT.